These 25 T cell receptor beta chains originate from one sample sequenced in a study of cytomegalovirus exposure and HLA in healthy donors. The PCR employed 60 Vbeta primers together with 13 Jbeta primers. Clones were read by immunoSEQ multiplex PCR, and TCRdb kept only the in-frame ones, dropping some. The repertoire consists of 140,000 or so clones, with 68% occurring once and the leading ten covering more than 4%. Sequences were obtained from PBMCs. All receptors derive from a man aged 60 to 75 in good health and CMV-seronegative.

The CDR3 DNA reads as TGCGCCAGCAGCTTGGCAGGCTATGGCTACACCTTC. The encoded protein is CASSLAGYGYTF. The V call is TRBV5-1, the J call TRBJ1-2; no firm D call. Germline values: CDR1 SGHRS, CDR2 YFSETQ. This CDR3 is built from 12 residues. V was trimmed by 0 bases and J by 4 bases, leaving 4 bases between them.

This clone was picked up a small number of times. V gene TRBV4-3 combines with J gene TRBJ2-1, with 7 bases aligning to TRBD2. The CDR3 extends over 15 amino acids. Trimming cost V 0 bases and J 4 bases; bases outside gene matches: 3. Looked up from germline, CDR1 is LGHNA and CDR2 is YSLEER. The CDR3: CASSQDGGRYNEQFF. As DNA, the CDR3 is TGCGCCAGCAGCCAAGACGGCGGGAGATACAATGAGCAGTTCTTC.

The rearrangement uses TRBV10-3 and TRBJ2-3; a weak D match, TRBD2 (5 bases). The CDR3 has 14 residues. Germline V gene sequence: CDR1 ENHRY, CDR2 SYGVKD. V lost 5 bases and J lost 4, with 13 bases in between. CDR3 in amino acids: CAISRDLISDTQYF. Written as DNA, the CDR3 is TGTGCCATCAGTCGGGATTTGATTTCAGATACGCAGTATTTT.

This clone has just one count. The chain links TRBV6-1 to TRBJ2-5; 12 nucleotides align to TRBD2. The tail of the sequence fits TRBJ2-7 better, so the J call may be wrong. This CDR3 contains 14 residues. Germline lookup yields CDR1 MNHNS and CDR2 SASEGT. The CDR3: CAFSPLAGGPEQYF. The CDR3 nucleotides are TGTGCCTTTTCCCCTCTAGCGGGAGGGCCCGAGCAGTACTTC.

V is TRBV5-4 and J is TRBJ1-4, with 8 bases identical to TRBD1. Germline CDR1 and CDR2: SGHNT and YYREEE (reference sequence). With V trimmed by 4 bases and J by 8 bases, 10 bases remained unmatched. The CDR3 covers 15 residues. In nucleotides, the CDR3 is TGTGCCAGCAGCCTAAACAGGGGGGCAATCGAAAAACTGTTTTTT. It codes for CASSLNRGAIEKLFF.

The chain combines TRBV10-1 with TRBJ2-5; D is perhaps TRBD1 or TRBD2 (5 bases each). The J call may be in error: the DNA end matches TRBJ2-7 better. The germline gives CDR1 WNHNN, CDR2 SYGVQD (reference sequence). This CDR3 comprises 12 residues. The DNA of the CDR3 is TGCGCCAGCAGGCGAGGGGACTACGAGCAGTACTTC. This codes for CASRRGDYEQYF.

This clone was seen a few times. This sequence joins TRBV7-2 and TRBJ2-7, with TRBD1 identical over 7 bases. The V gene end was trimmed by 5 bases and the J gene end by 3 bases; junction bases not matched to a gene: 10. Germline V CDR1 and CDR2: SGHTA, FQGNSA. CDR3 length: 15 residues. The chain's CDR3 is CASSPQRGRFYEQYF. In DNA, the CDR3 is TGTGCCAGCAGCCCCCAGAGGGGGCGCTTCTACGAGCAGTACTTC. The entire variable domain, with the rest obtained from reference TRBV7-2 and TRBJ2-7, is as follows: GAGVSQSPSNKVTEKGKDVELRCDPISGHTALYWYRQSLGQGLEFLIYFQGNSAPDKSGLPSDRFSAERTGGSVSTLTIQRTQQEDSAVYLCASSPQRGRFYEQYFGPGTRLTVT.

V usage is TRBV5-1 and J usage is TRBJ2-7, with D possibly being TRBD1 (7 bases). Germline CDR1 and CDR2: SGHRS and YFSETQ. The CDR3 consists of 17 residues. Trimming took off 1 base at V and 0 bases at J, with 17 bases between the two ends. In nucleotides, the CDR3 is TGCGCCAGCAGCTTGTCCGGGGGTGACAGGGCCTCCTACGAGCAGTACTTC. It codes for CASSLSGGDRASYEQYF.

As DNA, the CDR3 is TGTGCCAGCAGCCAAGACGGCAATCAGCCCCAGCATTTT. This translates into CASSQDGNQPQHF. The rearrangement joins TRBV4-2 to TRBJ1-5; D uncertain. Trimming cost V 0 bases and J 2 bases, with 2 bases left between them. Germline lookup yields CDR1 LGHNA and CDR2 YNFKEQ. This CDR3 spans 13 amino acids.

The CDR3 region has the DNA TGTGCCAGCAGGCTCCTCAGGGGCAATCAGCCCCAGCATTTT. Its protein is CASRLLRGNQPQHF. This chain links TRBV6-5 with TRBJ1-5; TRBD1 might be the D (5 bases). V was cut by 6 bases and J by 2 bases, with 11 bases left in between. Germline CDR1 MNHEY, CDR2 SVGAGI. The CDR3 is 14 amino acids.

In its sample, this clone was seen once. The chain couples TRBV5-4 to TRBJ2-1; 12 positions agree with TRBD2. The CDR3 is 16 amino acids. CDR1 is SGHNT and CDR2 is YYREEE in the germline V gene (reference sequence). V shed 4 bases, J shed 1 base, and the junction held 3 bases outside the gene matches. The CDR3 nucleotides are TGTGCCAGCAGCCCCACTAGCGGGAGGTCCTACAATGAGCAGTTCTTC. Protein: CASSPTSGRSYNEQFF.

The chain employs TRBV4-2 and TRBJ2-1; D is undetermined. Germline values: CDR1 LGHNA, CDR2 YNFKEQ. There are 16 residues in the CDR3. Trimming shortened V by 1 base and J by 0 bases, and 10 bases separated the two germline ends. The CDR3 loop is CASSQGLSDSYNEQFF. As DNA, the CDR3 is TGTGCCAGCAGCCAAGGACTCTCGGACTCCTACAATGAGCAGTTCTTC.

The chain employs TRBV4-2 and TRBJ2-7; 8 bases agree with TRBD2. The CDR3 runs 16 residues. V gave up 3 bases and J gave up 12 bases; unmatched junction bases: 19. Per germline, CDR1 LGHNA and CDR2 YNFKEQ. CDR3 bases: TGTGCCAGCAGCCATGAGATCTTAGCGGGACGGGTAGATCCGTACTTC. Residues: CASSHEILAGRVDPYF.

This clone was seen a few times. V and J are TRBV2 and TRBJ1-2; 8 bases agree with TRBD1. Germline CDR1 and CDR2: SNHLY and FYNNEI. The CDR3 is 14 residues long. The V segment lost 2 bases and the J segment 6 bases; nucleotides outside the gene matches: 5. CDR3 coding DNA: TGTGCCAGCAGTGAACTGCAGGGGGCGCATGGCTACACCTTC. Encoded protein: CASSELQGAHGYTF.

The chain uses TRBV2 and TRBJ1-1, with 10 bases lining up with TRBD1. This CDR3 contains 15 residues. V gave up 1 base and J gave up 5 bases; unmatched junction bases: 4. Germline lookup yields CDR1 SNHLY and CDR2 FYNNEI. The DNA of the CDR3 is TGTGCCAGCAGTGAAGGGACAGGGGGACGTACTGAAGCTTTCTTT. Residues: CASSEGTGGRTEAFF.

This clone has more than one count but fewer than ten. The chain couples TRBV10-3 to TRBJ1-5, with a weak D call TRBD1 (6 bases). Germline V gives CDR1 ENHRY, CDR2 SYGVKD. The CDR3 runs 13 residues. V lost 5 bases and J 3 bases, leaving 8 bases between the germline ends. In DNA form, the CDR3 reads TGTGCCATCAGTAGGGACACCAATCAGCCCCAGCATTTT. This sequence encodes CAISRDTNQPQHF.

This chain joins TRBV11-2 and TRBJ2-7; TRBD2 aligns across 7 bases. Germline V CDR1 and CDR2: SGHAT, FQNNGV. This CDR3 region has 14 residues. Trimming removed 0 bases from V and 7 bases from J; junction bases left unmatched: 6. The CDR3: CASSLDGGMREQYF. CDR3 nucleotides: TGTGCCAGCAGCTTAGACGGGGGGATGAGGGAGCAGTACTTC. The variable domain in full, completed from reference TRBV11-2 and TRBJ2-7, reads EAGVAQSPRYKIIEKRQSVAFWCNPISGHATLYWYQQILGQGPKLLIQFQNNGVVDDSQLPKDRFSAERLKGVDSTLKIQPAKLEDSAVYLCASSLDGGMREQYFGPGTRLTVT.

The sample holds a few counts of this clone. The chain links TRBV6-6 to TRBJ2-5; 7 bases fit TRBD1. The CDR3 has 15 amino acids. J gave up 4 bases and V 4 bases, and 9 bases lay outside the gene matches. Germline V gene sequence: CDR1 MNHNY, CDR2 SVGAGI (reference sequence). The CDR3: CASSSPTTGRETQYF. The CDR3 region has the DNA TGTGCCAGCAGTTCTCCAACGACAGGGCGAGAGACCCAGTACTTC.

CDR3 sequence reads: CASSRSGLRVGELFF. DNA of the CDR3: TGTGCCAGCAGTCGATCAGGACTTAGGGTCGGGGAGCTGTTTTTT. The chain carries TRBV28 and TRBJ2-2; D perhaps matches TRBD2 (5 bases). V was cut by 5 bases and J by 7 bases, with 17 bases left in between. The CDR3 has 15 residues. Per germline, CDR1 MDHEN and CDR2 SYDVKM.

The chain links TRBV18 to TRBJ2-7; no reliable D call. The length of the CDR3 is 12 residues. Germline lookup yields CDR1 KGHSH and CDR2 LQKENI. Trimming cost V 0 bases and J 4 bases, with 4 bases left between them. This CDR3 is CASSPPSYEQYF. For the CDR3, the DNA is TGTGCCAGCTCACCACCCAGTTACGAGCAGTACTTC. The full variable domain, rest sourced from reference TRBV18 and TRBJ2-7, is NAGVMQNPRHLVRRRGQEARLRCSPMKGHSHVYWYRQLPEEGLKFMVYLQKENIIDESGMPKERFSAEFPKEGPSILRIQQVVRGDSAAYFCASSPPSYEQYFGPGTRLTVT.

V and J are TRBV2 and TRBJ1-5; 9 bases agree with TRBD1. From germline, CDR1 is SNHLY and CDR2 FYNNEI. This CDR3 has 15 amino acids. J lost 4 bases, V lost 6 bases, and 7 bases had no gene match. CDR3: CASRGQGLGNQPQHF. The CDR3 DNA sequence: TGTGCCAGCAGGGGACAGGGTTTAGGGAATCAGCCCCAGCATTTT. Supplemented by reference TRBV2 and TRBJ1-5, the full variable domain reads EPEVTQTPSHQVTQMGQEVILRCVPISNHLYFYWYRQILGQKVEFLVSFYNNEISEKSEIFDDQFSVERPDGSNFTLKIRSTKLEDSAMYFCASRGQGLGNQPQHFGDGTRLSIL.

In this sample, this clone turned up a few times. The chain joins TRBV18 to TRBJ2-7; D unclear. Germline V CDR1 and CDR2: KGHSH, LQKENI. Trimming shortened V by 1 base and J by 3 bases, and 19 bases separated the two germline ends. This CDR3 is 17 amino acids long. The CDR3 region has the DNA TGTGCCAGCTCACCACTTCCCTTCGACAAGGCATTCTACGAGCAGTACTTC. It codes for CASSPLPFDKAFYEQYF.

This clone was found many times. At one end the junction does not follow the germline gene, possibly because of a read error. The chain carries TRBV14 and TRBJ2-1, with 9 bases that match TRBD1. The length of the CDR3 is 12 residues. The germline V gene has CDR1 SGHDN and CDR2 FVKESK. CDR3 bases: TGTGCCAGCAGCCGGACAGGGGCACTAACGATCTTC. Residues: CASSRTGALTIF.

This chain joins TRBV13 and TRBJ2-7; tentatively, D is TRBD1 (5 bases). The CDR3 has 17 residues. Trimming cost V 7 bases and J 3 bases, with 25 bases left between them. Germline loops: CDR1 PRHDT, CDR2 FYEKMQ (reference sequence). The chain's CDR3 is CASTLTGIRKRSYEQYF. Here the CDR3 DNA reads TGTGCCAGCACCCTAACAGGAATTCGAAAACGTAGCTACGAGCAGTACTTC.

The chain joins TRBV5-6 to TRBJ2-2, with unresolved D. Trimming took off 2 bases at V and 8 bases at J, with 13 bases between the two ends. CDR1 is SGHDT and CDR2 is YYEEEE in the germline V gene. The CDR3 has 14 amino acids. DNA of the CDR3: TGTGCCAGCAGCTTTCAATACGTCGGGGGGGAGCTGTTTTTT. This encodes CASSFQYVGGELFF.